A selection of T cell receptor beta chains follows, all from one sample in a study of T cell responses to AZD1222 COVID-19 vaccine. Data came from immunoSEQ multiplex PCR; TCRdb stores just in-frame clones and leaves some out. The sample holds some 81,000 clones, about nine tenths seen once. The sample was peripheral blood, taken 28 days after the second AZD1222 dose. The origin of the receptors is an adult who received the AZD1222 COVID-19 vaccine. Both conserved end residues are part of each CDR3. A D gene is named only where the DNA matches it firmly. Size is omitted from some rows. Given values are once, few, many or a class for expanded clones.

>TRBV7-3|TRBD1|TRBJ1-2|14|.
CASSSWDRDDGYTF
TGTGCCAGCAGCTCCTGGGACAGGGATGATGGCTACACCTTC
>TRBV28|.|TRBJ1-5|14|.
CASTIGGENQPQHF
TGTGCCAGCACCATAGGAGGGGAGAATCAGCCCCAGCATTTT
>TRBV30|.|TRBJ1-1|13|many
CAWSRDRGTEAFF
TGTGCCTGGAGTCGGGACCGGGGGACTGAAGCTTTCTTT
>TRBV5-1|TRBD2|TRBJ2-1|14|.
CASSGTSAYNEQFF
TGCGCCAGCAGTGGGACTAGTGCCTACAATGAGCAGTTCTTC
>TRBV6-1|TRBD2|TRBJ2-1|16|.
CASSAQTLAGRDEQFF
TGTGCCAGCAGTGCCCAAACCCTAGCGGGGAGGGATGAGCAGTTCTTC
>TRBV7-2|TRBD1|TRBJ1-1|15|.
CASSFRDRQNTEAFF
TGTGCCAGCAGCTTCAGGGACAGGCAGAACACTGAAGCTTTCTTT
>TRBV5-1|.|TRBJ2-7|14|once
CASSLDTGSYEQYF
TGCGCCAGCAGCTTGGATACAGGGTCCTACGAGCAGTACTTC
>TRBV30|TRBD1|TRBJ1-1|13|.
CAWRGQANTEAFF
TGTGCCTGGAGGGGACAGGCGAACACTGAAGCTTTCTTT
>TRBV6-5|.|TRBJ2-1|15|.
CASSPDNPGYNEQFF
TGTGCCAGCAGTCCGGACAACCCGGGCTACAATGAGCAGTTCTTC
>TRBV7-3|.|TRBJ1-5|13|.
CASSLNQNQPQHF
TGTGCCAGCAGCTTAAATCAGAATCAGCCCCAGCATTTT
>TRBV6-6|.|TRBJ1-2|14|.
CASSPADGALGYTF
TGTGCCAGCAGTCCCGCCGACGGGGCCCTCGGCTACACCTTC
>TRBV5-1|.|TRBJ2-7|14|.
CASTTTPGVGEQYF
TGCGCCAGCACGACGACGCCAGGTGTTGGCGAGCAGTACTTC
>TRBV6-6|TRBD1|TRBJ1-1|17|.
CASSRRPGQGARTEAFF
TGTGCCAGCAGTCGCCGGCCAGGACAGGGGGCGAGGACTGAAGCTTTCTTT
>TRBV6-5|TRBD1|TRBJ2-1|16|.
CASSYSGTGWDNEQFF
TGTGCCAGCAGTTACTCCGGGACAGGGTGGGACAATGAGCAGTTCTTC
>TRBV27|.|TRBJ1-2|13|.
CASSFSGEGGYTF
TGTGCCAGCAGTTTTTCGGGCGAGGGGGGCTACACCTTC
>TRBV30|.|TRBJ2-7|14|.
CAWSVTYGGIEQYF
TGTGCCTGGAGTGTGACCTACGGGGGCATCGAGCAGTACTTC
>TRBV5-1|.|TRBJ1-2|14|.
CASSLAHGDYGYTF
TGCGCCAGCAGCTTGGCCCATGGGGACTATGGCTACACCTTC
>TRBV5-1|.|TRBJ1-2|12|.
CASSLDSYGYTF
TGCGCCAGCAGCTTGGACAGCTATGGCTACACCTTC
>TRBV19|.|TRBJ2-2|14|.
CASIPRQRNGELFF
TGTGCCAGTATCCCCCGACAGCGCAACGGGGAGCTGTTTTTT
>TRBV2|.|TRBJ1-2|13|.
CASNLAAPYGYTF
TGTGCCAGCAATCTCGCAGCCCCTTATGGCTACACCTTC
>TRBV16|.|TRBJ1-5|13|.
CASSQNSNQPQHF
TGTGCCAGCAGCCAAAATAGCAATCAGCCCCAGCATTTT
>TRBV27|.|TRBJ1-2|15|once
CASSLRPERANGYTF
TGTGCCAGCAGTTTACGCCCCGAGAGGGCCAATGGCTACACCTTC
>TRBV5-1|TRBD1|TRBJ1-1|16|once
CASSSGRGTGGVVAFF
TGCGCCAGCAGCTCGGGCCGGGGGACAGGGGGTGTTGTGGCTTTCTTT
>TRBV5-6|.|TRBJ1-1|16|few
CASSLEAGRINTEAFF
TGTGCCAGCAGCTTGGAGGCAGGGCGAATAAACACTGAAGCTTTCTTT
>TRBV11-3|.|TRBJ1-1|12|.
CASSRGDTEAFF
TGTGCCAGCAGCCGGGGGGACACTGAAGCTTTCTTT
>TRBV18|.|TRBJ2-3|15|.
CASSLQGPPTDTQYF
TGTGCCAGCTCGCTCCAGGGGCCCCCCACAGATACGCAGTATTTT
>TRBV2|TRBD1|TRBJ2-1|12|medium-sized
CASRGTGSPGFF
TGTGCCAGCAGGGGGACAGGGAGCCCGGGGTTCTTC
>TRBV19|.|TRBJ1-2|13|.
CASTFLQTRGYTF
TGTGCCAGTACTTTTCTACAGACAAGGGGCTACACCTTC
>TRBV6-6|.|TRBJ2-2|14|.
CASSPLANTGELFF
TGTGCCAGCAGTCCACTAGCGAACACCGGGGAGCTGTTTTTT
>TRBV15|.|TRBJ2-5|14|.
CATSRGLTKETQYF
TGTGCCACCAGCAGAGGTCTAACCAAAGAGACCCAGTACTTC
>TRBV5-4|TRBD1|TRBJ1-1|14|.
CASRQRQGGTEAFF
TGTGCCAGCAGGCAAAGACAGGGGGGGACTGAAGCTTTCTTT
>TRBV5-1|.|TRBJ1-2|13|.
CASSLPGAGGYTF
TGCGCCAGCAGCTTACCGGGGGCGGGTGGCTACACCTTC
>TRBV6-4|.|TRBJ2-3|14|.
CASSDSAGTDTQYF
TGTGCCAGCAGTGACTCAGCGGGCACAGATACGCAGTATTTT
>TRBV5-6|TRBD1|TRBJ1-6|17|.
CASSSDDRGLYNSPLHF
TGTGCCAGCAGCTCGGATGACAGGGGGCTCTATAATTCACCCCTCCACTTT
>TRBV19|.|TRBJ2-5|12|once
CASSGAKETQYF
TGTGCCAGTAGCGGGGCGAAAGAGACCCAGTACTTC
>TRBV19|TRBD1|TRBJ1-1|15|.
CASSWPDRPNTEAFF
TGTGCCAGTAGTTGGCCGGACAGGCCGAACACTGAAGCTTTCTTT
>TRBV28|TRBD2|TRBJ2-3|15|.
CASSFSGTIHDTQYF
TGTGCCAGCAGTTTCTCCGGGACTATACACGATACGCAGTATTTT
>TRBV9|.|TRBJ1-4|14|once
CASSPGHGGEKLFF
TGTGCCAGCAGCCCGGGCCATGGAGGTGAAAAACTGTTTTTT
>TRBV6-5|TRBD1|TRBJ1-1|15|.
CASSLRGGGFAEAFF
TGTGCCAGCAGTTTACGCGGAGGGGGCTTTGCTGAAGCTTTCTTT
>TRBV5-1|TRBD1|TRBJ1-1|14|.
CASSKPTGGTEAFF
TGCGCCAGCAGCAAACCGACAGGGGGCACTGAAGCTTTCTTT
>TRBV6-5|.|TRBJ1-5|14|.
CASSYYRGGQPQHF
TGTGCCAGCAGTTACTATCGGGGGGGTCAGCCCCAGCATTTT
>TRBV2|.|TRBJ2-6|14|.
CASSEVRSSGVLTF
TGTGCCAGCAGTGAGGTCCGAAGCTCCGGCGTCCTGACTTTC
>TRBV6-5|.|TRBJ1-2|16|.
CASSYSGRGNRGGYTF
TGTGCCAGCAGTTACTCAGGACGGGGGAATAGGGGTGGCTACACCTTC
>TRBV30|TRBD2|TRBJ2-1|15|.
CAWSVGGSSYNEQFF
TGTGCCTGGAGTGTAGGCGGGAGCTCCTACAATGAGCAGTTCTTC
>TRBV29-1|.|TRBJ1-1|13|.
CSVVREHRNGAFF
TGCAGCGTTGTGAGGGAGCACCGGAACGGAGCTTTCTTT
>TRBV5-4|.|TRBJ1-2|14|.
CASSLGRGAQGYTF
TGTGCCAGCAGCTTGGGAAGGGGCGCGCAAGGCTACACCTTC
>TRBV6-5|.|TRBJ1-2|14|.
CASSYGRGVNGYTF
TGTGCCAGCAGTTACGGCAGGGGTGTGAATGGCTACACCTTC
>TRBV28|TRBD2|TRBJ2-1|15|.
CASSSAGGLGNEQFF
TGTGCCAGCAGTTCGGCGGGGGGGCTTGGGAATGAGCAGTTCTTC